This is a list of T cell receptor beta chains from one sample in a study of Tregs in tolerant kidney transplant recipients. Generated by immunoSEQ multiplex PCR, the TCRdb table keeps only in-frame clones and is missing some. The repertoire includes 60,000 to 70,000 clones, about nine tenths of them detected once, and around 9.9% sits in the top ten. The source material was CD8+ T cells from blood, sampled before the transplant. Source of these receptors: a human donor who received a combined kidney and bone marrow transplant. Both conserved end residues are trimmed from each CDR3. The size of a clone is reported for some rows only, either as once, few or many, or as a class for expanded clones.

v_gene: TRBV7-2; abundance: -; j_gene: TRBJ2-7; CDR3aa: ASSLVGGGTSGPGEQY
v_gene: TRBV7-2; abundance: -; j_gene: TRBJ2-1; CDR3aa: ASSPSAGSSYNEQF
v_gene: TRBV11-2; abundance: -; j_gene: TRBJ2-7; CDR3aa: ASSSTSGASYEQY
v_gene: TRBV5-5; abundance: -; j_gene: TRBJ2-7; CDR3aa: ASSLVGLRYEQY
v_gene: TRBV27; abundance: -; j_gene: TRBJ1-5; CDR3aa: ASSLTGSSNQPQH
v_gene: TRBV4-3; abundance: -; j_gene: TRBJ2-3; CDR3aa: ASSQDPGGYTDTQY
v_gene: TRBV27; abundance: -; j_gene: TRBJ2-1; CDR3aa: ASSLTGVDNEQF
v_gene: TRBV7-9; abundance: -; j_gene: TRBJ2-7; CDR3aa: ASSAKARPDYEQY
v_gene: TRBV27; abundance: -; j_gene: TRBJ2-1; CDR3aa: ASSPGTAYNEQF
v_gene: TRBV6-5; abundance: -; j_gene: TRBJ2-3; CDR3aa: ASRAAAPSTDTQY
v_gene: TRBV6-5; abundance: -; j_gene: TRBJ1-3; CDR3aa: ASSYSGDSGNTIY
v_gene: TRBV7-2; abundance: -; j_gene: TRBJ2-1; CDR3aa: ASSRTSGPYNEQF
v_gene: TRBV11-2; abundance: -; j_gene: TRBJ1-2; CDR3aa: ASSFGGGGYT
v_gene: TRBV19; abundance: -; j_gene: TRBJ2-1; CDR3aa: ASSPIGTSSNEQF
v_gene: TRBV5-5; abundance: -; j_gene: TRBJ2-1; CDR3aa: ASSVRANEQF
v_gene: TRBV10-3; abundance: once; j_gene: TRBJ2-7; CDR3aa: AISPDRPGTYEQY
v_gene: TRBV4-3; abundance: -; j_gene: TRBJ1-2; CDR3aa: ASSPTGVDGYT
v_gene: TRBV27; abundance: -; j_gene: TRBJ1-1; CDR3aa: ASSFQGARTEAF
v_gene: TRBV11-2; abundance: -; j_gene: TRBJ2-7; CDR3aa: ASSLYGGGSYEQY
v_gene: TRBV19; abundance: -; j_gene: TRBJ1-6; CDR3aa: ASSMSRNSPLH
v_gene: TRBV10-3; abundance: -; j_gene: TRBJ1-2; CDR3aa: AISDNWPGEDGYT
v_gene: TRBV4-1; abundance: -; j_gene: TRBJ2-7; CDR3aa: ASSQLQYVYEQY
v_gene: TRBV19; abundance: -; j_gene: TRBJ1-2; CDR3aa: ASSYSWGANYGYT
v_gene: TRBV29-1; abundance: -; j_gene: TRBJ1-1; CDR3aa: SAETGDTEAF
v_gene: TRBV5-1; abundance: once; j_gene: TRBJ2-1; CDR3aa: ASSPGQGLRDEQF
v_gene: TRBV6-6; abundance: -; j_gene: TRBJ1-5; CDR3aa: ASSYPQGAGDQPQH
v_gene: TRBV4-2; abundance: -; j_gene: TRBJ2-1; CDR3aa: ASSQDPLWGRVDPNEQF
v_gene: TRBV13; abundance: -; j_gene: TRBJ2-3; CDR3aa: ASSLGTSGGAPDTQY
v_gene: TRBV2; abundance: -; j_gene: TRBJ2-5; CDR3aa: ASRGRDRGRTQY
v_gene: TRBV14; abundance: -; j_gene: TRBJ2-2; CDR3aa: ASHPRRALNGELF
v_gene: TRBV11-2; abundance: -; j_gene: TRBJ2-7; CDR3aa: ASSFGTDYEQY
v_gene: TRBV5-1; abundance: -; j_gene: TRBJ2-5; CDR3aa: ASSGGEETQY
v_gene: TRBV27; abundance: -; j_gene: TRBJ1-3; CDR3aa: ASSFRSGNTIY
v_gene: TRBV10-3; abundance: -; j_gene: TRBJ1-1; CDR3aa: AISEQGATEAF